The T cell receptor (beta chain) under discussion was sequenced for a study of T cell clonotyping in hematopoietic cell transplantation. As for this clone: Its antigen is not identified.

Assay used: immunoSEQ multiplex PCR; TCRdb lists only in-frame clones, some missing. The data show roughly 5,000 clones, around 90% seen once. Recipients were bled about 28 days pretransplant and at posttransplant days 30, 100, 180. The V end lost 4 bases, the J end lost 10 bases, and 13 bases lay between the germline ends. The CDR3 has 11 residues. Germline CDR1 reads GTSNPN; CDR2 reads SVGIG (reference sequence). Study results and limitations: Recipient TCR diversity dropped after transplant; expanded clonotypes rose from day 30 to 180. Without cell sorting, CD4 versus CD8 contributions remain unresolved. Few recipient clonotypes overlapped donors; over 97% were de novo at given depth.

The clonotype was recovered from a female patient aged 45-65 years who had an allogeneic stem cell transplant from a related donor, so the T cells may come from the graft donor. Some clones in this sample may be carry-over from other donors' samples. This chain uses TRBV30 with TRBJ1-1; unclear D gene. Specimen: peripheral blood mononuclear cells, collected 100 days after allogeneic stem cell transplant. CDR3 DNA: TGTGCCTGGACCCGACTCGAGGTAGCTTTCTTT. This codes for CAWTRLEVAFF.